The 17 T cell receptor beta chains given below trace back to one sample, sequenced in a study of blood T cell repertoires in COVID-19. Using immunoSEQ multiplex PCR, the repertoire was profiled, and TCRdb retains in-frame clones only, with some absent. The sample holds approximately 440,000 clones, around 90% seen once. Sequenced: PBMCs or T cells enriched from blood (not recorded which). The receptors stem from a young woman who had recovered from COVID-19.

The gene calls are TRBV2 and TRBJ2-2, with D perhaps matching TRBD2 (5 bases). V was shortened by 5 bases and J by 6 bases, with 16 bases between the two germline ends. There are 15 residues in the CDR3. From germline, CDR1 is SNHLY and CDR2 FYNNEI. DNA of the CDR3: TGTGCCAGCAGTTACAGCGTATTGGGAGCCGGGGAGCTGTTTTTT. Its protein is CASSYSVLGAGELFF.

This chain links TRBV30 with TRBJ1-2; 7 nucleotides line up with TRBD1. V lost 1 base, J lost 8 bases, and 4 bases stayed unmatched. The CDR3 length is 12 residues. The germline V gene encodes CDR1 GTSNPN and CDR2 SVGIG (reference sequence). CDR3 residues: CAWSETGSGYTF. CDR3 nucleotide sequence: TGTGCCTGGAGTGAGACAGGGAGCGGCTACACCTTC.

V and J are TRBV3-1 (or the pseudogene TRBV3-2) and TRBJ1-2, with D hard to call. The CDR3 extends over 13 amino acids. CDR1 is LGHDT, CDR2 YNNKEL, per germline (reference sequence). V dropped 0 bases and J dropped 10 bases, with 12 bases sitting between them. The CDR3 DNA reads as TGTGCCAGCAGCCAAGAAGAAAGCAGGCACTACACCTTC. This translates into CASSQEESRHYTF.

This clone was counted ten times or more. This chain uses TRBV2 with TRBJ1-1; the D gene is possibly TRBD1 (5 bases). Looked up from germline, CDR1 is SNHLY and CDR2 is FYNNEI. The ends were cut back, 3 bases at V and 0 bases at J, with 11 bases in the middle. The CDR3 sequence is 15 residues long. This CDR3 reads CASSELTAMNTEAFF. The CDR3 bases are TGTGCCAGCAGTGAGTTGACAGCGATGAACACTGAAGCTTTCTTT. The full variable domain, in which reference TRBV2 and TRBJ1-1 provide the parts outside the CDR3, is EPEVTQTPSHQVTQMGQEVILRCVPISNHLYFYWYRQILGQKVEFLVSFYNNEISEKSEIFDDQFSVERPDGSNFTLKIRSTKLEDSAMYFCASSELTAMNTEAFFGQGTRLTVV.

V and J are TRBV4-1 and TRBJ1-4, with TRBD1 as a possible D gene (5 bases). V was trimmed by 6 bases and J by 12 bases, leaving 20 bases between them. CDR1 is MGHRA, CDR2 YSYEKL, per germline. CDR3 size: 14 residues. CDR3 residues: CASRRVKSGGELFF. CDR3 nucleotide sequence: TGCGCCAGCAGACGCGTAAAGTCCGGGGGGGAACTGTTTTTT.

The rearrangement links TRBV27 to TRBJ1-5; D is unclear. The CDR3 contains 13 residues. The V end lost 4 bases, the J end lost 7 bases, and 11 bases lay between the germline ends. Germline CDR1 is MNHEY and CDR2 is SMNVEV (reference sequence). For the CDR3, the DNA is TGTGCCAGCAGTTCGGACTGGGAACAGCCCCAGCATTTT. This encodes CASSSDWEQPQHF.

In DNA form, the CDR3 reads TGTGCCAGCTCTCCGGGACAGGTTACTAACTATGGCTACACCTTC. Its protein product is CASSPGQVTNYGYTF. The chain recombines TRBV18 with TRBJ1-2, with TRBD1 matching 8 bases. This CDR3 is built from 15 residues. The germline gives CDR1 KGHSH, CDR2 LQKENI. Trimming cost V 6 bases and J 0 bases; bases outside gene matches: 6.

This clone was found a few times. This chain links TRBV5-4 with TRBJ2-1; D ambiguous. The CDR3 covers 13 residues. V was trimmed by 4 bases and J by 6 bases, leaving 11 bases between them. CDR1 and CDR2 (germline): SGHNT, YYREEE (reference sequence). This CDR3 reads CASSPLEANEQFF. CDR3 nucleotides: TGTGCCAGCAGCCCGCTTGAAGCCAATGAGCAGTTCTTC. Full variable domain (outside the CDR3, taken from reference TRBV5-4 and TRBJ2-1): ETGVTQSPTHLIKTRGQQVTLRCSSQSGHNTVSWYQQALGQGPQFIFQYYREEENGRGNFPPRFSGLQFPNYSSELNVNALELDDSALYLCASSPLEANEQFFGPGTRLTVL.

This chain uses TRBV30 with TRBJ1-4; D gene unclear. The germline V gene encodes CDR1 GTSNPN and CDR2 SVGIG (reference sequence). Trimming cost V 5 bases and J 4 bases, with 11 bases left between them. This CDR3 contains 13 residues. CDR3 residues: CAWGRRGNEKLFF. The CDR3 DNA is TGTGCCTGGGGGAGACGGGGTAATGAAAAACTGTTTTTT.

This chain links TRBV12-3 or TRBV12-4 with TRBJ1-3; D gene unclear. The CDR3 spans 10 residues. The germline V and J ends were trimmed by 4 bases and 9 bases, with 4 bases remaining between them. The CDR3 spells CASSSSTIYF. As DNA, the CDR3 is TGTGCCAGCAGTTCCTCCACCATATATTTT.

The rearrangement joins TRBV6-5 to TRBJ1-2; perhaps TRBD1 as D (6 bases). The ends were cut back, 8 bases at V and 4 bases at J, with 20 bases in the middle. Germline lookup yields CDR1 MNHEY and CDR2 SVGAGI. The CDR3 runs to 15 residues. CDR3 residues: CASGAGALNFYGYTF. The CDR3 DNA reads as TGTGCCAGCGGGGCAGGGGCCCTTAACTTCTATGGCTACACCTTC.

The chain is built from TRBV7-9 and TRBJ1-1; D ambiguous. Trimming took 11 bases from V and 4 from J, leaving 11 bases between them. The CDR3 has 11 residues. CDR1 is SEHNR, CDR2 FQNEAQ, per germline (reference sequence). In DNA, the CDR3 is TGTGCCGGCGGCGGGCGCACTGAAGCTTTCTTT. Its translation: CAGGGRTEAFF.

V gene TRBV5-1 combines with J gene TRBJ2-2, with TRBD2 matching 8 bases. V gave up 1 base and J gave up 6 bases; unmatched junction bases: 8. Germline V gene sequence: CDR1 SGHRS, CDR2 YFSETQ. The CDR3 extends over 16 amino acids. CDR3 nucleotides: TGCGCCAGCAGCTTGATATTCGGGGGGGCCTCCGGGGAGCTGTTTTTT. Translation: CASSLIFGGASGELFF. The full variable domain, in which reference TRBV5-1 and TRBJ2-2 provide the parts outside the CDR3, is KAGVTQTPRYLIKTRGQQVTLSCSPISGHRSVSWYQQTPGQGLQFLFEYFSETQRNKGNFPGRFSGRQFSNSRSEMNVSTLELGDSALYLCASSLIFGGASGELFFGEGSRLTVL.

This chain joins TRBV6-1 and TRBJ1-4, with TRBD1 identical over 11 bases. V lost 2 bases to trimming and J lost 6 bases; unmatched junction nucleotides: 5. CDR1 and CDR2 (germline): MNHNS, SASEGT. CDR3 length equals 16 residues. Here the CDR3 reads CASSEFPGQGDEKLFF. CDR3 coding DNA: TGTGCCAGCAGTGAATTTCCGGGACAGGGGGATGAAAAACTGTTTTTT.

This clone is a singleton in its sample. The V call is TRBV2, the J call TRBJ1-5; D perhaps matches TRBD1 (6 bases). The V and J ends lost 4 bases and 2 bases respectively, with 12 bases between them. This CDR3 contains 15 residues. Per germline, CDR1 SNHLY and CDR2 FYNNEI. The CDR3 protein is CASSGTGIGNQPQHF. The CDR3 DNA follows: TGTGCCAGCAGTGGAACAGGGATTGGCAATCAGCCCCAGCATTTT.

As for this clone: Relative to the germline gene, one junction end is altered; a read error may explain this. CDR3 bases: TGTGCTAGCAGACCCATTAGCGGGGGGGCCGCAGATACGCAGTATTTT. Translating it yields CASRPISGGAADTQYF. The rearrangement joins TRBV7-7 to TRBJ2-3; 11 positions agree with TRBD2. Germline CDR1 SSHAT, CDR2 FNYEAQ (reference sequence). The CDR3 spans 16 residues.

The J gene is TRBJ1-1, the V gene TRBV29-1; a possible D gene is TRBD1 (6 bases). V was shortened by 6 bases and J by 1 base, with 18 bases between the two germline ends. The CDR3 length is 15 residues. The germline V gene has CDR1 SQVTM and CDR2 ANQGSEA. The CDR3 DNA sequence: TGCAGCGTGGAATTATCCGGGACACAGAACACTGAAGCTTTCTTT. Translating it yields CSVELSGTQNTEAFF. Drawing the rest from reference TRBV29-1 and TRBJ1-1, the complete variable domain is SAVISQKPSRDICQRGTSLTIQCQVDSQVTMMFWYRQQPGQSLTLIATANQGSEATYESGFVIDKFPISRPNLTFSTLTVSNMSPEDSSIYLCSVELSGTQNTEAFFGQGTRLTVV.